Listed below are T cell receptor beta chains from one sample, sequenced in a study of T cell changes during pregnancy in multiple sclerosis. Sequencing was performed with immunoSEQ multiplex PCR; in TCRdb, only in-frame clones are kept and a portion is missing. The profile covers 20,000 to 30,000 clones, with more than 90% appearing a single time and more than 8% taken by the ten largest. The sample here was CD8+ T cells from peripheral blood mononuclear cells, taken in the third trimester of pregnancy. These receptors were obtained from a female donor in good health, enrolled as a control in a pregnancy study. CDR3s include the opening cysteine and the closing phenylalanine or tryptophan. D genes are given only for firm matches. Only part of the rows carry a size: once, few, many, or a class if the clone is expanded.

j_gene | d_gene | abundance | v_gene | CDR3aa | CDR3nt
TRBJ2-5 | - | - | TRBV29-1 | CSVDSQGFTEYF | TGCAGCGTCGATTCCCAGGGGTTTACAGAGTACTTC
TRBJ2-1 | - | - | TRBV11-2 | CASSMTAYNEQFF | TGTGCCAGCAGCATGACAGCTTACAATGAGCAGTTCTTC
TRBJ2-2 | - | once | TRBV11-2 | CASSFSLSQGLRNGELFF | TGTGCCAGCAGCTTCTCTTTAAGCCAGGGTCTTAGGAACGGGGAGCTGTTTTTT
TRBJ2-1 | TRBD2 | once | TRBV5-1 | CASSLAGTSGYTYNEQFF | TGCGCCAGCAGCTTGGCCGGGACTAGCGGGTACACCTACAATGAGCAGTTCTTC
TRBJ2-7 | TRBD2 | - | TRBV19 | CASSIGGGRGIYEQYF | TGTGCCAGTAGTATAGGGGGCGGGAGGGGGATCTACGAGCAGTACTTC
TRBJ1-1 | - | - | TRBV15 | CATSRTRGFSLEAFF | TGTGCCACCAGCAGAACTCGGGGATTCTCGTTAGAAGCTTTCTTT
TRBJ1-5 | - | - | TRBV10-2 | CASSDVNSNQPQHF | TGCGCCAGCAGTGACGTGAACAGTAATCAGCCCCAGCATTTT
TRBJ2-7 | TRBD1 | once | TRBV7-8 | CASRPRQGARYEQYF | TGTGCCAGCAGGCCGAGACAGGGGGCGAGGTACGAGCAGTACTTC
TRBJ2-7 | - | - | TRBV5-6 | CASSLVARGYEQYF | TGTGCCAGCAGCTTAGTGGCCAGAGGCTACGAGCAGTACTTC
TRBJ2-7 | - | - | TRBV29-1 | CSVVPGNSYEQYF | TGCAGCGTTGTCCCAGGGAACTCGTACGAGCAGTACTTC
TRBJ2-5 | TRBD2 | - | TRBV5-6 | CASSLELAGGFSETQYF | TGTGCCAGCAGCTTGGAACTAGCGGGAGGGTTTTCAGAGACCCAGTACTTC
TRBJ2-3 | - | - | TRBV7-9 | CASSPYAGRDTQYF | TGTGCCAGCAGCCCCTATGCGGGACGAGATACGCAGTATTTT
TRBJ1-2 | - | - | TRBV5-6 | CASSSLGEDYGYTF | TGTGCCAGCAGCTCACTAGGGGAGGACTATGGCTACACCTTC
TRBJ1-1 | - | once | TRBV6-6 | CASSYTGEAFF | TGTGCCAGCAGTTACACAGGGGAAGCTTTCTTT
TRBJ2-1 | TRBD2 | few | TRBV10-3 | CAISADSGTRNEQFF | TGTGCCATCAGTGCAGACTCCGGGACTAGGAATGAGCAGTTCTTC
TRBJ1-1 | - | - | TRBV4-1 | CASSQEPGAGTEAFF | TGCGCCAGCAGCCAAGAACCAGGGGCAGGGACTGAAGCTTTCTTT